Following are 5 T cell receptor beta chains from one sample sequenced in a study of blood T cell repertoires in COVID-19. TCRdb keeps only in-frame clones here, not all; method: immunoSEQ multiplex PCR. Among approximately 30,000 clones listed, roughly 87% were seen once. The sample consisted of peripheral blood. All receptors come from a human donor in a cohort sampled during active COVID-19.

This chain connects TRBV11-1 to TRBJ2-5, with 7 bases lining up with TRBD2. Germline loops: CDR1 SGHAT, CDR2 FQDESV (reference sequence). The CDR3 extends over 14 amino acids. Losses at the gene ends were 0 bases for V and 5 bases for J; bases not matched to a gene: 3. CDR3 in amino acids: CASSLAGEGETQYF. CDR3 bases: TGTGCCAGCAGCTTAGCTGGGGAGGGCGAGACCCAGTACTTC.

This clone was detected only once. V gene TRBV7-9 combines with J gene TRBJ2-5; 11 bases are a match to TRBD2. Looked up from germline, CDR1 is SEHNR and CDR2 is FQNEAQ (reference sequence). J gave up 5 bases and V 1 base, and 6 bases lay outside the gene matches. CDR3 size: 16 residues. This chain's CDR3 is CASSLGATSGVETQYF. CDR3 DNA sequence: TGTGCCAGCAGCTTAGGGGCGACTAGCGGGGTTGAGACCCAGTACTTC.

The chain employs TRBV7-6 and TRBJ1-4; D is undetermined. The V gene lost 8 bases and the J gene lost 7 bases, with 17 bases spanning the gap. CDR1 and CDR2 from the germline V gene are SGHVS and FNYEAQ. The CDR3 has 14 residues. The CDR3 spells CASRSRGLGEKLFF. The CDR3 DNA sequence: TGTGCCAGCCGGAGTAGAGGCTTGGGTGAAAAACTGTTTTTT. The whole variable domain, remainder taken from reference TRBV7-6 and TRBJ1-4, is GAGVSQSPRYKVTKRGQDVALRCDPISGHVSLYWYRQALGQGPEFLTYFNYEAQQDKSGLPNDRFSAERPEGSISTLTIQRTEQRDSAMYRCASRSRGLGEKLFFGSGTQLSVL.

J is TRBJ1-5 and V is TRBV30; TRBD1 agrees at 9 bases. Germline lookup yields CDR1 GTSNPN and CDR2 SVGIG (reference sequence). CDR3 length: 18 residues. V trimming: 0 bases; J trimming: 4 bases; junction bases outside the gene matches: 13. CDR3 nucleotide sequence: TGTGCCTGGAGTGTACGTTCCGGGACAGGGTTTAAAAATCAGCCCCAGCATTTT. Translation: CAWSVRSGTGFKNQPQHF.

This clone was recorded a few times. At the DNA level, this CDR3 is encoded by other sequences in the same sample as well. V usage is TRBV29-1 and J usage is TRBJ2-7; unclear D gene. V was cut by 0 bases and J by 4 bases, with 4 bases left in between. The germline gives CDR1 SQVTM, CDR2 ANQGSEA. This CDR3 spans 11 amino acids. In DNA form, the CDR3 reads TGCAGCGTTGAAGACACTTACGAGCAGTACTTC. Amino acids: CSVEDTYEQYF.